This T cell receptor (beta chain) emerged from a study of beta chain features in type 1 diabetes. Notes on the study in general: A moderate, significant TCRB CDR3 shortening appeared in type 1 diabetes across four CD4+ subsets.

One heparinised blood draw averaging about 120 mL was given by each donor. Trimming took off 5 bases at V and 0 bases at J, with 20 bases between the two ends. CDR3 length: 16 amino acids. CDR1 is SQVTM and CDR2 is ANQGSEA in the germline V gene. Every isolated RNA sample was fully reverse transcribed, so sequencing captured expressed TCRB transcripts. Using immunoSEQ multiplex PCR, the repertoire was profiled, and TCRdb retains in-frame clones only, with some absent. The data contain tens of thousands of clones, under 35% of them singletons. This clone was seen a handful of times. The antigen remains undetermined.

The TCR sequence derives from a woman aged 18-29 years in good health. Material for sequencing was stem cell memory CD4+ T cells from blood. The V and J genes are TRBV29-1 and TRBJ2-7, with D possibly matching TRBD1 (5 bases). As DNA, the CDR3 is TGCAGCGTTCAGGGAATCCCGGCAAGGCCCTCCTACGAGCAGTACTTC. Its translation is CSVQGIPARPSYEQYF.